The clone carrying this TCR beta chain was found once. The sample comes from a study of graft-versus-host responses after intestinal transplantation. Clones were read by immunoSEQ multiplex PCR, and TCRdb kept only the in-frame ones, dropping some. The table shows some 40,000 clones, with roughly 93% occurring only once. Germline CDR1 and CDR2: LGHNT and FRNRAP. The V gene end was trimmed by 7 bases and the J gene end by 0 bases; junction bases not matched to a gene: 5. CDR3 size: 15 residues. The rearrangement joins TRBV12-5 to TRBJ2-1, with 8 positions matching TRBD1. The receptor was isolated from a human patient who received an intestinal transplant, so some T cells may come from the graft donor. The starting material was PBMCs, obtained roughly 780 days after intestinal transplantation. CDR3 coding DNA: TGTGCTAGTGCCAGGACAGGGAGCTCCTACAATGAGCAGTTCTTC. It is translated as CASARTGSSYNEQFF. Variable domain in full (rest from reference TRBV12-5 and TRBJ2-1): DARVTQTPRHKVTEMGQEVTMRCQPILGHNTVFWYRQTMMQGLELLAYFRNRAPLDDSGMPKDRFSAEMPDATLATLKIQPSEPRDSAVYFCASARTGSSYNEQFFGPGTRLTVL.